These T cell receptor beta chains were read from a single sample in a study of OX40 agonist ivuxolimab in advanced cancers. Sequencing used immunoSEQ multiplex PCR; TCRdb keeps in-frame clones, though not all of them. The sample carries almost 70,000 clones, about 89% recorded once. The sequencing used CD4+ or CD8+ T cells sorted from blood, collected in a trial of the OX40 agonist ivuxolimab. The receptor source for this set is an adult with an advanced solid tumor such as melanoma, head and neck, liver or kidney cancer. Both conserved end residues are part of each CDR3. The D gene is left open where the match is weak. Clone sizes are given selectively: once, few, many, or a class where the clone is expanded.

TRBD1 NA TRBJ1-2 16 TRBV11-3 TGTGCCAGCAGTTCTACGGGACAGGGGGCCCGGAATGGCTACACCTTC CASSSTGQGARNGYTF
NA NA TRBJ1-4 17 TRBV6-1 TGTGCCAGCAGTGCCCGGGACATTGCATTTCCTAATGAAAAACTGTTTTTT CASSARDIAFPNEKLFF
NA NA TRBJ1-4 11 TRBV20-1 TGCAGTGCTCCTCTAAATGAAAAACTGTTTTTT CSAPLNEKLFF
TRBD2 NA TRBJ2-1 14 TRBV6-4 TGTGCCAGCAGTGACCCCGGGGGGGCAAATGAGCAGTTCTTC CASSDPGGANEQFF
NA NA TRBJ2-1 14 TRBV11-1 TGTGCCAGCAGCCTCAGAGACACCTACAATGAGCAGTTCTTC CASSLRDTYNEQFF
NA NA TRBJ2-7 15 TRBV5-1 TGCGCCAGCAGCTATGATGGCTTAACGACCTACGAGCAGTACTTC CASSYDGLTTYEQYF
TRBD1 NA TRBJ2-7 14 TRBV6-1 TGTGCCAGCAGTGTTGGGACAGGGAGCCACGAGCAGTACTTC CASSVGTGSHEQYF
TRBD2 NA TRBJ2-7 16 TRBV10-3 TGTGCCATCAGCCTGACTAGCGGGAGGCTCTCCTACGAGCAGTACTTC CAISLTSGRLSYEQYF
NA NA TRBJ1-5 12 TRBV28 TGTGCCAGCAGTTCTATACATCAGCCCCAGCATTTT CASSSIHQPQHF
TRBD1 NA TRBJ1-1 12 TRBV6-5 TGTGCCAGCATTTGGGACAGGGGGGAAGCTTTCTTT CASIWDRGEAFF
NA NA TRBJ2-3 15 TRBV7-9 TGTGCCAGCAGCTTATCCCTAGGGGTCACAGATACGCAGTATTTT CASSLSLGVTDTQYF
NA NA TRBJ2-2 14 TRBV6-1 TGTGCCAGCAGCCGAATGATAACCACCGGGGAGCTGTTTTTT CASSRMITTGELFF
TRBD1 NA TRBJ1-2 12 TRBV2 TGTGCCAGCACTGACAGGGGCTATGGCTACACCTTC CASTDRGYGYTF
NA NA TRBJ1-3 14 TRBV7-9 TGTGCCAGCAGCCGAGGGACCTCTGGAAACACCATATATTTT CASSRGTSGNTIYF
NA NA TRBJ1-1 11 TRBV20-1 TGCAGTGCCAGGGAGAACACTGAAGCTTTCTTT CSARENTEAFF
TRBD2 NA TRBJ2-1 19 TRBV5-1 TGCGCCAGCAGCTTACCCGGGACTAGCGGGAGCCTCTCCTACAATGAGCAGTTCTTC CASSLPGTSGSLSYNEQFF
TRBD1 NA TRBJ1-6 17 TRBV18 TGTGCCAGCTCACCCATTTTAACCCGGACAGGCGATTCACCCCTCCACTTT CASSPILTRTGDSPLHF
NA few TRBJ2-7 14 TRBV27 TGTGCCAGCAGGGCCCTGGACTCCAGCTACGAGCAGTACTTC CASRALDSSYEQYF
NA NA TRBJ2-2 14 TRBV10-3 TGTGCCATCAGACGACTAGTTGGGACCGGGGAGCTGTTTTTT CAIRRLVGTGELFF
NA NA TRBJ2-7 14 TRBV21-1 TGTGCCAGCAGCAAACGGGCCGAGGGAAACGAGCAGTACTTC CASSKRAEGNEQYF
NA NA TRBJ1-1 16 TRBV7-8 TGTGCCAGCAGCTTAAGAAGGACGAGGGTCCACACTGAAGCTTTCTTT CASSLRRTRVHTEAFF
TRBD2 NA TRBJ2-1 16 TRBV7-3 TGTGCCAGCAGCTTAGGGGCCGCTAGCGGGCAAAATGAGCAGTTCTTC CASSLGAASGQNEQFF
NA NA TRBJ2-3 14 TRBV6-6 TGTGCCATCGTGGGGTCTCCCATTGAAGATACGCAGTATTTT CAIVGSPIEDTQYF
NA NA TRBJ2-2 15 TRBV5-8 TGTGCCAGCAGCTTGTACAGGGGAGGCACCGGGGAGCTGTTTTTT CASSLYRGGTGELFF
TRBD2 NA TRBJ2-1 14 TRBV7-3 TGTGCCAGCAGCCAGGGACTAGCGGGAAGTGAGCAGTTCTTC CASSQGLAGSEQFF
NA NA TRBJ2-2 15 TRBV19 TGTGCCAGTAGTATGTGGGCGGCCAACACCGGGGAGCTGTTTTTT CASSMWAANTGELFF
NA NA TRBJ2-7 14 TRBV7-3 TGTGCCAGCAGCTTTACCGGACAGACTGCCGAGCAGTACTTC CASSFTGQTAEQYF
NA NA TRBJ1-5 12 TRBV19 TGTGCCAGTAGCTCTGAGCGGAGCGCCCAGCATTTT CASSSERSAQHF
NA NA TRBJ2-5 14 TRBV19 TGTGCCAGTAGCCGGCGGGATGGGCGGGAGACCCAGTACTTC CASSRRDGRETQYF
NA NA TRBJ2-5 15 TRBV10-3 TGTGCCATCAAACAGGGCTCTGGGTACCAAGAGACCCAGTACTTC CAIKQGSGYQETQYF
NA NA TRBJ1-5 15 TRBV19 TGTGCCAGTAGTGTAGGCCAAGGTACGGATCAGCCCCAGCATTTT CASSVGQGTDQPQHF